Sequencing of this T cell receptor (beta chain) was carried out in a study of T cells in Graves' hyperthyroidism and ophthalmopathy. Study-wide points: Ophthalmopathy cases were set apart from stable hyperthyroidism by a 13 V-J model.

The investigators amplified TCR beta CDR3 regions from RNA transcripts. TCR CDR3 regions were first amplified by RT-PCR with HTBI primers. TCRdb called the multiplex PCR reads again in MiXCR, with one record for every CDR3 protein. The sample has approximately 590,000 distinct CDR3 sequences, approximately 14% seen once. The table lists this clonotype with many counts. The antigen remains unidentified. Uncontrolled infection, other autoimmune disease, pregnancy or lactation disqualified patients from enrolment. Diagnostic assessment was based on clinical symptoms, serum thyroxine and TRAb, thyroid ultrasound and orbital computed tomography. V was cut by 2 bases and J by 3 bases, with 8 bases left in between. Germline lookup yields CDR1 SGHVS and CDR2 FQNEAQ. The length of the CDR3 is 13 residues.

The receptor was derived from a woman aged 25 to 39 with Graves' hyperthyroidism. The material sequenced was blood. This chain connects TRBV7-8 to TRBJ2-7; D ambiguous. The CDR3 here is CASSLPSDYEQYF. The DNA for the CDR3 is TGTGCCAGCAGCTTACCCTCAGACTACGAGCAGTACTTC. Variable domain in full (rest from reference TRBV7-8 and TRBJ2-7): GAGVSQSPRYKVAKRGQDVALRCDPISGHVSLFWYQQALGQGPEFLTYFQNEAQLDKSGLPSDRFFAERPEGSVSTLKIQRTQQEDSAVYLCASSLPSDYEQYFGPGTRLTVT.